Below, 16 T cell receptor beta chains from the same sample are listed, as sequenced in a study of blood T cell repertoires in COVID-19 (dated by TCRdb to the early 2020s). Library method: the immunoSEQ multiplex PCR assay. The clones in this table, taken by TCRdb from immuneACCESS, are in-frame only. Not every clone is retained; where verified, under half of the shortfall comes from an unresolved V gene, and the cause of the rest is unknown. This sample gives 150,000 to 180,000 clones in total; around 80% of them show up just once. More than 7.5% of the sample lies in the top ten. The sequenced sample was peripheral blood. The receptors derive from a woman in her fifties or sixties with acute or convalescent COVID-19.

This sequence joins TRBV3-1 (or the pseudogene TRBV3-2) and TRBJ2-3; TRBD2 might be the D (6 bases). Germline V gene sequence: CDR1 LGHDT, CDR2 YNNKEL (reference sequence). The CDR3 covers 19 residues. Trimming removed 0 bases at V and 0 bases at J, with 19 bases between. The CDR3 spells CASSQDRVDGGSSTDTQYF. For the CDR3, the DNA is TGTGCCAGCAGCCAAGATCGGGTCGACGGGGGATCTAGCACAGATACGCAGTATTTT.

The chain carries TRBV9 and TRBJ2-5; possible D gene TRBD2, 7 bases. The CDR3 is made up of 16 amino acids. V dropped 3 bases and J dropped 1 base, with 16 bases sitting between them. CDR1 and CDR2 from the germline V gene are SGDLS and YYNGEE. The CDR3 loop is CASSAAPGGLQETQYF. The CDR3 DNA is TGTGCCAGCAGCGCCGCCCCGGGGGGCCTCCAAGAGACCCAGTACTTC.

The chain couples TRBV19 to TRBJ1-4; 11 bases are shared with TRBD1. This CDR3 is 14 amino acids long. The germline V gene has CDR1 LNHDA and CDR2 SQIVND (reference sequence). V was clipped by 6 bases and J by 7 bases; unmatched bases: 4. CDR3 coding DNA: TGTGCCAGTAGCGCCGGGACAGGGGGTGAAAAACTGTTTTTT. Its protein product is CASSAGTGGEKLFF.

CDR3 sequence reads: CASSPGGSGNTGELFF. The CDR3 nucleotides are TGTGCCAGCAGCCCCGGGGGTAGCGGGAACACCGGGGAGCTGTTTTTT. The chain is built from TRBV6-6 and TRBJ2-2, with D perhaps TRBD2 (6 bases). In germline, CDR1 is MNHNY, CDR2 SVGAGI (reference sequence). Trimming removed 6 bases at V and 1 base at J, with 15 bases between. The CDR3 runs to 16 residues.

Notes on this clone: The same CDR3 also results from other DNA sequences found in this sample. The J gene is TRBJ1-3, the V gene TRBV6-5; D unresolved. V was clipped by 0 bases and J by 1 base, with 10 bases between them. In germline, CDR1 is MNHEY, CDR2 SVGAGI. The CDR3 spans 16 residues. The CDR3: CASSYSRRISGNTIYF. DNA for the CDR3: TGTGCCAGCAGTTACTCGCGGAGGATATCTGGAAACACCATATATTTT.

DNA of the CDR3: TGTGCCAGCAGCGTAGGGGTGCTCGCAGGTTCCACCATATATTTT. Translated, it gives CASSVGVLAGSTIYF. The chain joins TRBV9 to TRBJ1-3, with D uncertain. The CDR3 extends over 15 amino acids. Between the trimmed V and J ends, which lost 0 bases and 9 bases, there was a span of 16 bases. CDR1 is SGDLS and CDR2 is YYNGEE in the germline V gene. Drawing the rest from reference TRBV9 and TRBJ1-3, the complete variable domain is DSGVTQTPKHLITATGQRVTLRCSPRSGDLSVYWYQQSLDQGLQFLIQYYNGEERAKGNILERFSAQQFPDLHSELNLSSLELGDSALYFCASSVGVLAGSTIYFGEGSWLTVV.

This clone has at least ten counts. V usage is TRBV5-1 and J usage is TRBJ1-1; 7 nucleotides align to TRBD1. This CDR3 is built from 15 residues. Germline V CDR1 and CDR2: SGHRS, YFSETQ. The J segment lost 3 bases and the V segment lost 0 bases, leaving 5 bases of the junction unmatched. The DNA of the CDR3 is TGCGCCAGCAGCTTGGCCCTAACAGGGGACACTGAAGCTTTCTTT. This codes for CASSLALTGDTEAFF.

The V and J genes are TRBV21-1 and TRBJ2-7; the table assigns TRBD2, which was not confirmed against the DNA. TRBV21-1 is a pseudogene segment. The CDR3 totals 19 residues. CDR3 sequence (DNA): TGTGCCAGCAGCAAATTAGGGCATAGCGGGAGTCCGAGCTCCTACGAGCAGTACTTC. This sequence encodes CASSKLGHSGSPSSYEQYF.

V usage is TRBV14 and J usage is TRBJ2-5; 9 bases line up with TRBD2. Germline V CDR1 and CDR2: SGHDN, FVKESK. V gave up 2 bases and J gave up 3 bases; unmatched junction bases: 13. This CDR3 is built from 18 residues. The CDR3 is CASSQPRPGLATKETQYF. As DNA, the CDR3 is TGTGCCAGCAGCCAACCCAGACCGGGACTAGCAACCAAAGAGACCCAGTACTTC.

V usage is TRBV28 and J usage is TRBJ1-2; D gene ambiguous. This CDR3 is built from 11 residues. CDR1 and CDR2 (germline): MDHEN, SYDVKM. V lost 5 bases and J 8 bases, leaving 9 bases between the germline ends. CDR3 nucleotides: TGTGCCAGCAGTCCGAGAATCGGCTACACCTTC. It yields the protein CASSPRIGYTF.

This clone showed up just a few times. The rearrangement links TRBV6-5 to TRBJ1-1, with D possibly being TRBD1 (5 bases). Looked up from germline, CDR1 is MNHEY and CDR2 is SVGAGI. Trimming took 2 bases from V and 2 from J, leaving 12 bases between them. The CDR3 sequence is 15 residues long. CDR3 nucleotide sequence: TGTGCCAGCAGTTACCGGCCCAGGGATAACACTGAAGCTTTCTTT. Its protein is CASSYRPRDNTEAFF.

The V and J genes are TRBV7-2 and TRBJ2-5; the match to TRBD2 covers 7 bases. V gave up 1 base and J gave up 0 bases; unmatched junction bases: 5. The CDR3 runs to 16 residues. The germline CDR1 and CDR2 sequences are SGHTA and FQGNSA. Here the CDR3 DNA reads TGTGCCAGCAGCTTAGTGGCGCGGGGGTACCAAGAGACCCAGTACTTC. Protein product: CASSLVARGYQETQYF.

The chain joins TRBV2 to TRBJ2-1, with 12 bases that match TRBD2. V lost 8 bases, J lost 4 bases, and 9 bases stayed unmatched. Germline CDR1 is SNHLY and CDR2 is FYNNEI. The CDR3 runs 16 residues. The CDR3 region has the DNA TGTGCCAGCTCGGGACTAGCGGGCAACGATTACAATGAGCAGTTCTTC. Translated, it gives CASSGLAGNDYNEQFF.

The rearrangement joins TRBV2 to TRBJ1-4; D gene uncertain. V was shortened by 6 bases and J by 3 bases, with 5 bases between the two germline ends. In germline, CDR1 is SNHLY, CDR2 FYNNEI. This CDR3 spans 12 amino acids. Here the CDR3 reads CASSGANEKLFF. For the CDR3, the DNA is TGTGCCAGCAGCGGGGCTAATGAAAAACTGTTTTTT.

CDR3 protein: CASSLAAGGQETQYF. In DNA, the CDR3 is TGCGCCAGCAGCTTGGCGGCGGGGGGCCAAGAGACCCAGTACTTC. This chain uses TRBV5-1 with TRBJ2-5; TRBD2 agrees at 8 bases. Germline CDR1 and CDR2: SGHRS and YFSETQ. The junction had 2 bases not matched to a gene; V was cut back by 0 bases and J by 1 base. The CDR3 is made up of 15 amino acids.

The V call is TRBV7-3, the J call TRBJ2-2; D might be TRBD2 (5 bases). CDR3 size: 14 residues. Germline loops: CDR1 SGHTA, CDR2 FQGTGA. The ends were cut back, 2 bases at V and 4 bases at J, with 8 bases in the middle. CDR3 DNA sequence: TGTGCCAGCAGCTTAGGTCGGGGCACCGGGGAGCTGTTTTTT. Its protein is CASSLGRGTGELFF.